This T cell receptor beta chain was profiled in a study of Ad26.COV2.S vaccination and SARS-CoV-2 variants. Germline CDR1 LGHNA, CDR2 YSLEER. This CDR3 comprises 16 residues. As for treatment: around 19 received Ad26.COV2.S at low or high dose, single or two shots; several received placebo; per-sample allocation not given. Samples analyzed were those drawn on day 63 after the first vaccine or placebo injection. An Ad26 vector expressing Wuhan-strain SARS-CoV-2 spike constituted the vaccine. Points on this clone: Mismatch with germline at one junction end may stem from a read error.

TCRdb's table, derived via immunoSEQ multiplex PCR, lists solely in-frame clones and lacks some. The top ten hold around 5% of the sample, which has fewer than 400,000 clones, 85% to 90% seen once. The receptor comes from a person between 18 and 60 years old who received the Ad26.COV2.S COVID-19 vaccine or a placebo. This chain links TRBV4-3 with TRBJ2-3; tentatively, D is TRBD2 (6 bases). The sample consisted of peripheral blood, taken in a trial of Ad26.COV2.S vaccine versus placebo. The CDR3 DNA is TGCGCCAGCAGTCAAGATGGGGGGACCTCCACAGATACGCAGTATTTT. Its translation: CASSQDGGTSTDTQYF.